A selection of T cell receptor beta chains follows, all from one sample in a study of radiotherapy plus CTLA-4 blockade in lung cancer. Clones were sequenced by immunoSEQ multiplex PCR, and TCRdb holds only the in-frame ones, with some missing. This sample has about 45,000 clones; roughly 59% occur once, and the top ten carry around a sixth. Sequencing used peripheral blood, obtained from a patient treated with radiotherapy plus ipilimumab. All receptors come from a human donor with non-small cell lung cancer who had a partial response to radiotherapy plus ipilimumab. CDR3s include the opening cysteine and the closing phenylalanine or tryptophan. D genes are given only for firm matches. Some rows mark clone size as missing; the rest say once, few, many or name a class of expanded clone.

TRBJ1-2,TRBV7-9,NA,TRBD1,TGTGCCAGCAGCTTAGCGGACAGGGGGCGAGATGGCTACACCTTC,CASSLADRGRDGYTF
TRBJ1-5,TRBV5-4,NA,NA,TGTGCCAGCAGCCTGAGGGGGACGGGTCAGCCCCAGCATTTT,CASSLRGTGQPQHF
TRBJ1-4,TRBV5-1,NA,TRBD1,TGCGCCAGCAGCTTACAGGGGGCTGGGGCTAATGAAAAACTGTTTTTT,CASSLQGAGANEKLFF
TRBJ2-7,TRBV28,once,NA,TGTGCCAGCAGTTTATTTGGGGACTCGCGCTCGGGCTCCTACGAGCAGTACTTC,CASSLFGDSRSGSYEQYF
TRBJ2-1,TRBV7-2,NA,NA,TGTGCCAGCGGGGGGGCCGGTAGTAAGAGTGAGCAGTTCTTC,CASGGAGSKSEQFF
TRBJ2-1,TRBV7-3,NA,TRBD2,TGTGCCAGCAGCCCAAGCGGGGGGACCTACAATGAGCAGTTCTTC,CASSPSGGTYNEQFF
TRBJ2-7,TRBV6-5,once,TRBD1,TGTGCCAGCAGAAGGACAGGGTCCGACGAGCAGTACTTC,CASRRTGSDEQYF
TRBJ1-5,TRBV19,NA,TRBD1,TGTGCCAGTAGTGCCGGGACAGACAATCAGCCCCAGCATTTT,CASSAGTDNQPQHF
TRBJ1-3,TRBV7-8,NA,NA,TGTGCCAGCAGCTTAGTCAACAGTGGAAACACCATATATTTT,CASSLVNSGNTIYF
TRBJ2-5,TRBV4-3,NA,TRBD2,TGCGCCAGCAGCCAAGATTGGGGGGGGGTCCAAGAGACCCAGTACTTC,CASSQDWGGVQETQYF
TRBJ2-1,TRBV27,few,NA,TGTGCCAGCAGTGACTTCAGGGTTGAGCAGTTCTTC,CASSDFRVEQFF
TRBJ1-1,TRBV29-1,many,NA,TGCAGCGGGCAGGACAGAAAGAACACTGAAGCTTTCTTT,CSGQDRKNTEAFF
TRBJ2-1,TRBV23-1,once,TRBD2,TGCGCCAGCAGTCAATCGTCGCGGCTAGCGGGACCTTACAATGAGCAGTTCTTC,CASSQSSRLAGPYNEQFF
TRBJ2-7,TRBV18,NA,NA,TGTGCCAGCTCACCCGAGGTCCCCCGGGACAAGCAGTACTTC,CASSPEVPRDKQYF
TRBJ1-5,TRBV4-2,NA,TRBD1,TGTGCCAGCAGCCTTTCCCCGGACAGGGGGTTTAGCAATCAGCCCCAGCATTTT,CASSLSPDRGFSNQPQHF
TRBJ2-1,TRBV4-3,once,NA,TGCGCCAGCAGCCCCCGAGAGGGCGACAATGAGCAGTTCTTC,CASSPREGDNEQFF
TRBJ2-3,TRBV7-2,once,TRBD2,TGTGCCAGCAGCTTAGGGCTAGCGGGGCCTAGCACAGATACGCAGTATTTT,CASSLGLAGPSTDTQYF
TRBJ2-3,TRBV30,NA,TRBD2,TGTGCCTGGAGACTAGCGGGAGGGCGAGATACGCAGTATTTT,CAWRLAGGRDTQYF
TRBJ1-2,TRBV19,once,NA,TGTGCCAGTAGTATAGGCGGGGGTCCGGGCGGCTACACCTTC,CASSIGGGPGGYTF
TRBJ2-7,TRBV6-5,NA,NA,TGTGCCAGCAGTTCCTGGGACTCTCCCTACGAGCAGTACTTC,CASSSWDSPYEQYF
TRBJ2-2,TRBV5-1,NA,NA,TGCGCCAGCAGCCAGCAGGCCATTACCGGGGAGCTGTTTTTT,CASSQQAITGELFF
TRBJ1-1,TRBV11-3,NA,NA,TGTGCCAGCAGCTTCAGCGTGAACACTGAAGCTTTCTTT,CASSFSVNTEAFF
TRBJ2-5,TRBV5-4,NA,TRBD2,TGTGCCAGCAGCTTACTAGCGGGGGGGCTAGAGACCCAGTACTTC,CASSLLAGGLETQYF
TRBJ2-7,TRBV5-1,NA,TRBD2,TGCGCCAGCAGCTTGGGGGACAGGGGGACTAGCGGGGAATTCTACGAGCAGTACTTC,CASSLGDRGTSGEFYEQYF
TRBJ2-5,TRBV6-1,few,TRBD2,TGTGCCAGCAGAGCTAGCGGGGGACCCGAGACCCAGTACTTC,CASRASGGPETQYF
TRBJ1-2,TRBV30,NA,NA,TGTGCCTGGAGTTCAGGTCCCTATGGCTACACCTTC,CAWSSGPYGYTF
TRBJ1-1,TRBV10-3,NA,NA,TGTGCCACCCAGGTGCGCGGGGTCACTGAAGCTTTCTTT,CATQVRGVTEAFF